A single sample gave rise to the 3 T cell receptor beta chains below, sequenced in a study of blood T cell repertoires in COVID-19 (dated by TCRdb to about 2020). Library method: the immunoSEQ multiplex PCR assay. The immuneACCESS repertoire file appears here via TCRdb, limited to in-frame rearrangements. These files lack a portion of the clones; in checked studies, under half of the deficit traces to unresolved V genes, and the cause of the others is not known. For this sample there are about 270,000 clones; about nine tenths appear just once. About 10% of the sample rests with the top ten. Material for sequencing was peripheral blood. All receptors derive from a man aged 35-49 years with active or convalescent COVID-19.

The chain has TRBV27 and TRBJ2-5; perhaps TRBD1 as D (5 bases). V lost 0 bases to trimming and J lost 2 bases, with 10 bases between them. Germline V CDR1 and CDR2: MNHEY, SMNVEV (reference sequence). CDR3 size: 15 residues. CDR3 in amino acids: CASSLSRAPQETQYF. CDR3 coding DNA: TGTGCCAGCAGTTTATCCAGGGCTCCACAAGAGACCCAGTACTTC.

The chain recombines TRBV9 with TRBJ2-7; 9 bases fit TRBD1. The CDR3 covers 15 residues. With 2 bases clipped from V and 3 bases from J, the junction kept 6 bases outside the gene matches. CDR1 and CDR2 (germline): SGDLS, YYNGEE. The CDR3 coding sequence is TGTGCCAGCAGCGTCGGGGGACAGGGTTTCTACGAGCAGTACTTC. Protein product: CASSVGGQGFYEQYF.

This clone was counted a single time. The J gene is TRBJ1-1, the V gene TRBV14; D gene ambiguous. Germline loops: CDR1 SGHDN, CDR2 FVKESK. Between the trimmed V and J ends, which lost 2 bases and 4 bases, there was a span of 8 bases. This CDR3 is 13 amino acids long. In nucleotides, the CDR3 is TGTGCCAGCAGCCAAAATTACGGCACTGAAGCTTTCTTT. It codes for CASSQNYGTEAFF.